This T cell receptor (beta chain) was identified during a study of blood T cell repertoires in COVID-19. Study as a whole: The United States, Italy and Spain supplied acute and convalescent COVID-19 samples.

Original processing methods: Counts of nucleated cells, estimated from reference gene primer amplification, were obtained. TCRdb's copy holds only in-frame clones and misses some; the assay was immunoSEQ multiplex PCR. Clone size and the V and J calls come from that table; the DNA yielded D and trimming. Here the sample spans just over 80,000 clones, approximately 90% being singletons. Participants had their cohort set by participant-reported clinical history. The CDR3 runs 15 residues. CDR1 SGDLS and CDR2 YYNGEE come from the germline V gene. V gave up 3 bases and J gave up 4 bases, with 14 bases separating them.

The clonotype was recovered from a woman aged 45-65 years with acute COVID-19. Source material: PBMCs or T cells enriched from blood (not recorded which). The V call is TRBV9, the J call TRBJ2-1; D might be TRBD2 (6 bases). The CDR3 DNA follows: TGTGCCAGCAGCGCCACCGGGAGTGGGTACAATGAGCAGTTCTTC. Protein product: CASSATGSGYNEQFF.